This T cell receptor (beta chain) was retrieved from a study of cytomegalovirus exposure and HLA in healthy donors. Background on the study: The Caucasian-associated ancestry cluster held less than 85% of around 380 genotyped donors.

Whole-study results and caveats: In an earlier analysis, in some 500 donors, most V segments appeared productive either ~90% or ~30% of the time. Associated with cytomegalovirus, according to the listing, were 150 to 200 TCR beta chains. As immune exposure information, only CMV serostatus was available.

The primer mix had 60 Vbeta and 13 Jbeta primers. Generated by immunoSEQ multiplex PCR, the TCRdb table keeps only in-frame clones and is missing some. The sample consists of 100,000 to 150,000 clones, 72% of them appearing once. V was trimmed by 1 base and J by 6 bases, leaving 10 bases between them. There are 13 residues in the CDR3. Germline CDR1 SQVTM, CDR2 ANQGSEA. Note on this clone: The target antigen is unknown.

This sequence joins TRBV29-1 and TRBJ1-5; D is perhaps TRBD1 (6 bases). The sample was PBMCs. The sequence derives from a man between 25 and 39 years old in good health and CMV-seronegative. The CDR3 region has the DNA TGCAGCGTTGAAGTAACCAGGGGTCAGCCCCAGCATTTT. Translating it yields CSVEVTRGQPQHF.